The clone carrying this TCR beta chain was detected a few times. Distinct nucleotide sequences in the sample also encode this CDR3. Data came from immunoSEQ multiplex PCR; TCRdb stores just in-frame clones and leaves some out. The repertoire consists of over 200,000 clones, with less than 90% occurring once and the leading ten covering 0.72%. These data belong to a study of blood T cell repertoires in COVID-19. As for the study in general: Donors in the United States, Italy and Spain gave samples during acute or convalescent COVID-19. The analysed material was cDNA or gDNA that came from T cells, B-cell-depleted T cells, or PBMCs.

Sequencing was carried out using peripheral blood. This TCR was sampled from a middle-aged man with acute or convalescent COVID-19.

CDR3 amino acids: CASSSAGRETQYF. In DNA form, the CDR3 reads TGTGCCAGCAGTTCGGCGGGTCGGGAGACCCAGTACTTC. The chain uses TRBV27 and TRBJ2-5, with a possible D match to TRBD2 (5 bases). Trimming pared 4 bases from V and 5 bases from J, leaving 11 bases between. The CDR3 extends over 13 amino acids. CDR1 MNHEY and CDR2 SMNVEV come from the germline V gene (reference sequence).